The 6 T cell receptor beta chains listed next were all sequenced from one sample in a study of identical twins. TCRdb used MiXCR to reprocess the 5' RACE reads, holding one entry per CDR3 protein. Of around 370,000 distinct CDR3 sequences in the sample, approximately 10% were seen once. Sequencing was carried out using naive T cells sorted from blood. These receptors all come from a woman between 50 and 59 years old in good health.

This clonotype appeared a few times. The chain recombines TRBV5-1 with TRBJ2-1, with 9 bases identical to TRBD2. The CDR3 is made up of 17 amino acids. The V and J ends lost 3 bases and 0 bases, in that order; junction bases with no gene match: 7. Germline lookup yields CDR1 SGHRS and CDR2 YFSETQ. CDR3 bases: TGCGCCAGCAGCTGGACCCGTAGCGGGAGCTCCTACAATGAGCAGTTCTTC. This translates into CASSWTRSGSSYNEQFF. The whole variable domain, remainder taken from reference TRBV5-1 and TRBJ2-1, is KAGVTQTPRYLIKTRGQQVTLSCSPISGHRSVSWYQQTPGQGLQFLFEYFSETQRNKGNFPGRFSGRQFSNSRSEMNVSTLELGDSALYLCASSWTRSGSSYNEQFFGPGTRLTVL.

The chain joins TRBV15 to TRBJ2-3, with a possible D match to TRBD2 (6 bases). Trimming pared 1 base from V and 8 bases from J, leaving 13 bases between. The CDR3 is made up of 14 amino acids. Germline loops: CDR1 LNHNV, CDR2 YYDKDF (reference sequence). For the CDR3, the DNA is TGTGCCACCAGCAGAGTAGGAGGGGACGGTACGCAGTATTTT. Amino acids: CATSRVGGDGTQYF.

The sample holds a few counts of this clonotype. V is TRBV2 and J is TRBJ2-5, with D possibly TRBD2 on 6 matching bases. V lost 8 bases and J 4 bases, leaving 14 bases between the germline ends. Germline V lookup: CDR1 SNHLY, CDR2 FYNNEI. This CDR3 contains 13 residues. CDR3 in DNA: TGTGCCAGCTTGGGAGGACAATTAGAGACCCAGTACTTC. It translates to CASLGGQLETQYF.

In its sample, this clonotype was seen a few times. CDR3 DNA: TGTGCCATCATGCGGGGGTCGAACAATGAGCAGTTCTTC. It is translated as CAIMRGSNNEQFF. This chain links TRBV10-3 with TRBJ2-1; 7 bases agree with TRBD2. Trimming took 7 bases from V and 5 from J; bases not matched to a gene: 5. The CDR3 spans 13 residues. Germline V lookup: CDR1 ENHRY, CDR2 SYGVKD.

This clonotype has just a few counts. The chain combines TRBV7-6 with TRBJ2-7, with 7 nucleotides matching TRBD2. In germline, CDR1 is SGHVS, CDR2 FNYEAQ. The ends lost 0 bases at V and 0 bases at J; junction bases unmatched: 5. This CDR3 comprises 16 residues. CDR3 DNA sequence: TGTGCCAGCAGCTTAGCCAGAGCTAGCGGCTCCTACGAGCAGTACTTC. It yields the protein CASSLARASGSYEQYF.

This clonotype has just a few counts. DNA for the CDR3: TGTGCCAGCAGCCAGGGACTAGCGGGTTCAGATACGCAGTATTTT. Protein: CASSQGLAGSDTQYF. The gene calls are TRBV3-1 and TRBJ2-3; 12 positions match TRBD2. Trimming at V came to 3 bases and at J to 4 bases, leaving 2 bases not matched to a gene. The CDR3 spans 15 residues. Germline V gene sequence: CDR1 LGHDT, CDR2 YNNKEL (reference sequence).